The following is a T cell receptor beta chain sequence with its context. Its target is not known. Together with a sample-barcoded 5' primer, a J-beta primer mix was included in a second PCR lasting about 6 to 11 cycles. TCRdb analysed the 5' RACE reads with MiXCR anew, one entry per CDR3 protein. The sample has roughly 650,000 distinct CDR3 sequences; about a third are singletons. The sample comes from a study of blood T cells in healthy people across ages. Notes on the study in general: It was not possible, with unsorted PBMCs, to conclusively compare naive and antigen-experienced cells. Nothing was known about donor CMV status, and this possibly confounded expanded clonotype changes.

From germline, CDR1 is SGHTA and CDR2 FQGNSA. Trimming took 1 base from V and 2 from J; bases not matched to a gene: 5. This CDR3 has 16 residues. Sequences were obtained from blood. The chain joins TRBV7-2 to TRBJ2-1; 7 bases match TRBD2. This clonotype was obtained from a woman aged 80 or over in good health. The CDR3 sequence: CASSLVPGRPYNEQFF. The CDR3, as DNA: TGTGCCAGCAGCTTAGTTCCCGGGAGGCCCTACAATGAGCAGTTCTTC. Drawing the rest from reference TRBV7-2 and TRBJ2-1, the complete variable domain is GAGVSQSPSNKVTEKGKDVELRCDPISGHTALYWYRQSLGQGLEFLIYFQGNSAPDKSGLPSDRFSAERTGGSVSTLTIQRTQQEDSAVYLCASSLVPGRPYNEQFFGPGTRLTVL.